This T cell receptor beta chain was captured in a study of beta chain features in type 1 diabetes. Details on this clone: Its specificity is unknown.

Germline-derived CDR1 and CDR2 are MNHEY and SVGAGI. CDR3 length: 14 amino acids. The V gene lost 0 bases and the J gene lost 4 bases, with 9 bases spanning the gap. TCRB transcripts that were expressed got sequenced, as all of the isolated RNA had been reverse transcribed. Repertoires were generated with immunoSEQ multiplex PCR, while TCRdb's copy carries only in-frame clones and drops some. The sample has under 350,000 clones; less than 30% are singletons. Whole-study findings and limits: When Type 1 diabetes patients were examined, their TCRB CDR3s proved moderately but significantly shorter in all four CD4+ subsets.

The sequencing input was naive CD4+ T cells from blood. The clonotype originates from a woman between 25 and 40 years old with type 1 diabetes. The J gene is TRBJ2-5, the V gene TRBV6-5; the D gene is possibly TRBD2 (6 bases). CDR3 amino acids: CASSYSPSVETQYF. The CDR3 nucleotides read TGTGCCAGCAGTTACTCGCCTAGCGTAGAGACCCAGTACTTC.